This TCR beta chain was profiled in a study of T cell clonotyping in hematopoietic cell transplantation. This CDR3 has 15 residues. The germline V and J ends were trimmed by 6 bases and 6 bases, with 18 bases remaining between them. CDR1 and CDR2 from the germline V gene are LNHDA and SQIVND (reference sequence). Only in-frame clones appear in the TCRdb table, and some are missing; sequencing was by immunoSEQ multiplex PCR. The profile covers about 45,000 clones, with around 84% appearing a single time and roughly 5.5% taken by the ten largest. The sample's time point: recipient sample about 28 days before transplant, after cytoreduction.

The sequence was obtained from a man aged 55 to 70 with myelodysplastic syndrome. Some clones in this sample may be carry-over from other donors' samples. The specimen was peripheral blood mononuclear cells, collected before stem cell transplant. The V gene is TRBV19, the J gene TRBJ1-5, with D possibly being TRBD1 (6 bases). CDR3 DNA: TGTGCCAGTAGCATGGGGGCCAGCCGGGCTCAGCCCCAGCATTTT. It specifies CASSMGASRAQPQHF.